This T cell receptor (beta chain) was sequenced during a study of early T cells in non-severe SARS-CoV-2 infection. Study details: The input, bulk RNA from unsorted whole blood, was sequenced, and chains were unpaired.

Individual cDNA molecules each received unique molecular identifiers attached to them. TCRdb itself ran the 5' RACE reads through MiXCR, one entry per CDR3 protein. The profile shows around 58,000 distinct CDR3 sequences, about 8% of them singletons. This clonotype was counted at least ten times. Its antigen is still unknown. Broader study findings: VDJdb-based matching was biased toward anti-spike CD8 responses and missed private and CD4 specificities.

This CDR3 region has 15 residues. Per germline, CDR1 MDHEN and CDR2 SYDVKM. Trimming left V 2 bases short and J 4 bases short, with 12 bases between. Here the sequenced sample was whole blood, taken at baseline. This sequence joins TRBV28 and TRBJ1-3, with D uncertain. This TCR came from an adult who was a healthcare worker with PCR-confirmed SARS-CoV-2 infection or an uninfected control (not recorded which). The CDR3 coding sequence is TGTGCCAGCAGTTTAACTCGGAAAGGGGGAAACACCATATATTTT. Protein product: CASSLTRKGGNTIYF.